The 21 T cell receptor beta chains given below trace back to one sample, sequenced in a study of radiotherapy plus CTLA-4 blockade in lung cancer. Libraries were prepared by immunoSEQ multiplex PCR; TCRdb keeps only in-frame clonotypes and omits some of them. The sample lists roughly 35,000 clones, around 74% seen once, with 12% to 15% in the top ten. This material consisted of peripheral blood, taken from a patient treated with radiotherapy plus ipilimumab. The receptor set was obtained from a human donor with non-small cell lung cancer that progressed on radiotherapy plus ipilimumab.

This clone was seen once. The rearrangement uses TRBV9 and TRBJ2-5; D gene uncertain. The V gene lost 0 bases and the J gene lost 1 base, with 7 bases spanning the gap. The CDR3 length is 14 residues. CDR1 SGDLS and CDR2 YYNGEE come from the germline V gene. The DNA of the CDR3 is TGTGCCAGCAGCGTAGAAGTCAGCCAAGAGACCCAGTACTTC. It translates to CASSVEVSQETQYF.

V usage is TRBV11-2 and J usage is TRBJ2-5, with no clear D. Per the germline V gene, CDR1 is SGHAT and CDR2 is FQNNGV. The CDR3 totals 13 residues. Trimming shortened V by 5 bases and J by 3 bases, and 10 bases separated the two germline ends. CDR3 DNA: TGTGCCAGCAGCCCCCTGGCCGAAGAGACCCAGTACTTC. Translating it yields CASSPLAEETQYF.

This clone came up a few times. This rearrangement joins TRBV2 to TRBJ2-3; TRBD2 might be the D (5 bases). V gave up 6 bases and J gave up 0 bases, with 13 bases separating them. Germline CDR1 and CDR2: SNHLY and FYNNEI. The CDR3 runs to 15 residues. The CDR3 region is CASRETGISTDTQYF. For the CDR3, the DNA is TGTGCCAGCAGGGAAACCGGGATTAGCACAGATACGCAGTATTTT. The whole variable domain, remainder taken from reference TRBV2 and TRBJ2-3, is EPEVTQTPSHQVTQMGQEVILRCVPISNHLYFYWYRQILGQKVEFLVSFYNNEISEKSEIFDDQFSVERPDGSNFTLKIRSTKLEDSAMYFCASRETGISTDTQYFGPGTRLTVL.

This clone has just one count. The chain uses TRBV28 and TRBJ2-2, with D tentatively TRBD1 (5 bases). V was trimmed by 2 bases and J by 7 bases, leaving 8 bases between them. Germline loops: CDR1 MDHEN, CDR2 SYDVKM. This CDR3 comprises 13 residues. CDR3 in DNA: TGTGCCAGCAGTTTAAGGGGCTACGGGGAGCTGTTTTTT. Amino acid sequence: CASSLRGYGELFF.

The genes are TRBV19 and TRBJ2-1; D not certain. Germline CDR1 reads LNHDA; CDR2 reads SQIVND (reference sequence). The CDR3 contains 13 residues. With 3 bases removed from V and 4 bases from J, the gap between germline ends came to 7 bases. DNA for the CDR3: TGTGCCAGTAGTATCGTGGTATACAATGAGCAGTTCTTC. Amino acid sequence: CASSIVVYNEQFF.

This chain uses TRBV27 with TRBJ2-3; a weak D match, TRBD2 (6 bases). Trimming took off 2 bases at V and 2 bases at J, with 8 bases between the two ends. CDR1 and CDR2 from the germline V gene are MNHEY and SMNVEV (reference sequence). The CDR3 runs 14 residues. The CDR3 protein is CASSLAGYTDTQYF. CDR3 DNA sequence: TGTGCCAGCAGTTTAGCGGGATACACAGATACGCAGTATTTT.

This clone has only one observation. V gene TRBV28 combines with J gene TRBJ2-7, with D unclear. Germline CDR1 reads MDHEN; CDR2 reads SYDVKM. The CDR3 is 14 amino acids. Trimming cost V 2 bases and J 2 bases, with 10 bases left between them. CDR3 DNA: TGTGCCAGCAGTTTAGACCGGGCTCCCTACGAGCAGTACTTC. This encodes CASSLDRAPYEQYF.

CDR3 region: CASSQERTRPPTDTQYF. In nucleotides, the CDR3 is TGTGCCAGCAGCCAAGAGCGGACCCGGCCCCCCACAGATACGCAGTATTTT. The V call is TRBV4-2, the J call TRBJ2-3; no definite D call. Germline CDR1 reads LGHNA; CDR2 reads YNFKEQ. The V and J ends lost 0 bases and 2 bases respectively, with 15 bases between them. The length of the CDR3 is 17 residues.

CDR3 in DNA: TGTGCCAGCTGTCAAACGGGGGGCGGAGAGGAGCTGTTTTTT. Its protein product is CASCQTGGGEELFF. The V call is TRBV19, the J call TRBJ2-2, with D perhaps TRBD2 (7 bases). V lost 9 bases and J 10 bases, leaving 21 bases between the germline ends. The CDR3 sequence is 14 residues long. Germline loops: CDR1 LNHDA, CDR2 SQIVND (reference sequence). The full variable domain, its missing parts supplied by reference TRBV19 and TRBJ2-2, is DGGITQSPKYLFRKEGQNVTLSCEQNLNHDAMYWYRQDPGQGLRLIYYSQIVNDFQKGDIAEGYSVSREKKESFPLTVTSAQKNPTAFYLCASCQTGGGEELFFGEGSRLTVL.

This sequence joins TRBV6-1 and TRBJ2-2; no reliable D call. The V and J ends lost 11 bases and 2 bases respectively, with 3 bases between them. CDR1 MNHNS and CDR2 SASEGT come from the germline V gene. CDR3 length: 10 residues. The CDR3 sequence is CASNTGELFF. Here the CDR3 DNA reads TGTGCCTCAAACACCGGGGAGCTGTTTTTT.

The sample holds a few counts of this clone. The chain joins TRBV19 to TRBJ2-7, with D unclear. Germline CDR1 and CDR2: LNHDA and SQIVND (reference sequence). V lost 5 bases and J 3 bases, leaving 11 bases between the germline ends. The CDR3 contains 13 residues. CDR3 DNA sequence: TGTGCCAGTAGTCAAACCCTCGGCTACGAGCAGTACTTC. It encodes CASSQTLGYEQYF.

A few counts support this clone. The chain couples TRBV28 to TRBJ1-5; D is perhaps TRBD1 (5 bases). The germline V gene encodes CDR1 MDHEN and CDR2 SYDVKM. CDR3 length: 15 amino acids. With 6 bases removed from V and 7 bases from J, the gap between germline ends came to 19 bases. CDR3 residues: CASSPVGGTVQPQHF. CDR3 sequence (DNA): TGTGCCAGCAGCCCCGTCGGGGGAACCGTACAGCCCCAGCATTTT.

Concerning this clone: Other DNA sequences from this sample encode an identical CDR3 as well. V is TRBV7-9 and J is TRBJ1-5, with a weak D call TRBD1 (5 bases). Germline CDR1 SEHNR, CDR2 FQNEAQ (reference sequence). There are 14 residues in the CDR3. V lost 2 bases to trimming and J lost 1 base, with 6 bases between them. The CDR3, as DNA: TGTGCCAGCAGCTTACAGGGCAGCAATCAGCCCCAGCATTTT. Translated: CASSLQGSNQPQHF.

The CDR3 sequence is CASSPTGTSRGNEQFF. CDR3 nucleotides: TGCGCCAGCAGCCCCACTGGGACTTCCCGTGGCAATGAGCAGTTCTTC. The chain couples TRBV5-1 to TRBJ2-1, with D possibly TRBD2 on 6 matching bases. CDR1 is SGHRS and CDR2 is YFSETQ in the germline V gene. V was cut by 4 bases and J by 6 bases, with 20 bases left in between. The CDR3 runs 16 residues.

The chain recombines TRBV28 with TRBJ1-2; D possibly corresponds to TRBD1 (5 bases). CDR1 and CDR2 (germline): MDHEN, SYDVKM. There are 12 residues in the CDR3. V shed 3 bases and J shed 8 bases, with 10 bases lying between them. DNA of the CDR3: TGTGCCAGCAGTTTGGTTGGGGACGGCTACACCTTC. Protein product: CASSLVGDGYTF.

The rearrangement links TRBV6-5 to TRBJ1-1, with unresolved D. CDR3 length: 12 amino acids. The germline V gene has CDR1 MNHEY and CDR2 SVGAGI. Trimming took off 6 bases at V and 1 base at J, with 6 bases between the two ends. This CDR3 reads CASSRTNTEAFF. CDR3 DNA: TGTGCCAGCAGCCGCACGAACACTGAAGCTTTCTTT.

The chain carries TRBV12-2 and TRBJ1-2; the table names TRBD1, a call not compared with the DNA. TRBV12-2 is described as a pseudogene. CDR3 length equals 16 residues. The CDR3 sequence: CASRLAPGTGGGGYTF. Here the CDR3 DNA reads TGTGCAAGTCGCTTAGCTCCGGGGACAGGGGGCGGAGGCTACACCTTC.

This chain uses TRBV6-5 with TRBJ2-7; D gene ambiguous. Germline V CDR1 and CDR2: MNHEY, SVGAGI. This CDR3 has 14 residues. Trimming stripped 5 bases from V and 3 bases from J, with 14 bases between. The CDR3 here is CASSRASVSYEQYF. The CDR3 DNA reads as TGTGCCAGCAGTCGGGCCTCGGTGAGCTACGAGCAGTACTTC.

The V call is TRBV5-1, the J call TRBJ2-3; D could derive from TRBD1 or TRBD2 (6 bases each). The germline V gene has CDR1 SGHRS and CDR2 YFSETQ. The CDR3 covers 14 residues. V was pared by 4 bases and J by 4 bases, with 13 bases between. This chain's CDR3 is CASSPAGGADTQYF. CDR3 in DNA: TGCGCCAGCAGCCCGGCCGGGGGCGCAGATACGCAGTATTTT.

The rearrangement joins TRBV5-1 to TRBJ2-7, with D unclear. The V end was cut by 5 bases, the J end by 4 bases, with 7 bases between. The CDR3 is 11 residues long. Germline V CDR1 and CDR2: SGHRS, YFSETQ. The DNA of the CDR3 is TGCGCCAGCAGTGAGGCTTACGAGCAGTACTTC. Translation gives CASSEAYEQYF. The full variable domain, with the rest looked up from reference TRBV5-1 and TRBJ2-7, is KAGVTQTPRYLIKTRGQQVTLSCSPISGHRSVSWYQQTPGQGLQFLFEYFSETQRNKGNFPGRFSGRQFSNSRSEMNVSTLELGDSALYLCASSEAYEQYFGPGTRLTVT.

The chain recombines TRBV5-4 with TRBJ1-2, with D perhaps TRBD1 (5 bases). Germline CDR1 is SGHNT and CDR2 is YYREEE (reference sequence). Trimming pared 3 bases from V and 1 base from J, leaving 10 bases between. This CDR3 spans 14 amino acids. In nucleotides, the CDR3 is TGTGCCAGCAGCTACGACAGCCTTAACTATGGCTACACCTTC. Its protein is CASSYDSLNYGYTF.